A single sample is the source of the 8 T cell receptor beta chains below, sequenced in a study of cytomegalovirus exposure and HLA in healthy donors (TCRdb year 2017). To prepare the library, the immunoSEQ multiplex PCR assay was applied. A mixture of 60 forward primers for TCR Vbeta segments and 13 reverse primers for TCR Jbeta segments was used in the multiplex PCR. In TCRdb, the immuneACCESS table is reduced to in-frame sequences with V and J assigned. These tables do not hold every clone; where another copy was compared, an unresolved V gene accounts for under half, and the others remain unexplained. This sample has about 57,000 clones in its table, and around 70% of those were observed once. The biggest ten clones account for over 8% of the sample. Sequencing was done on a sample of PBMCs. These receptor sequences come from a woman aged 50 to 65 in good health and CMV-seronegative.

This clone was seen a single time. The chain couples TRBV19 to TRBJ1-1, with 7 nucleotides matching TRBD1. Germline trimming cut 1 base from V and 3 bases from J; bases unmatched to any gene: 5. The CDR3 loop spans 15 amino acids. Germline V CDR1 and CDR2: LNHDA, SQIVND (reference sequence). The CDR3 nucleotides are TGTGCCAGTAGTATAGGGGAGACAGGGTACACTGAAGCTTTCTTT. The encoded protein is CASSIGETGYTEAFF.

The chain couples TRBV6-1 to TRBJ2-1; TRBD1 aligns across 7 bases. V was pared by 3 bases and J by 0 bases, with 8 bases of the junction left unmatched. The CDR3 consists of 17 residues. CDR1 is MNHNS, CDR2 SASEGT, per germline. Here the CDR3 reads CASSEGTAGSSYNEQFF. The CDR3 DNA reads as TGTGCCAGCAGTGAGGGGACAGCAGGGAGCTCCTACAATGAGCAGTTCTTC.

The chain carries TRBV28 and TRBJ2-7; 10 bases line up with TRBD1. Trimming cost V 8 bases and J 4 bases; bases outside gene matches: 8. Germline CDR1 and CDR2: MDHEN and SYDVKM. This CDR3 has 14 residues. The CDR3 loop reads CASAGGQGSYEQYF. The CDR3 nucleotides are TGTGCCAGCGCAGGGGGACAGGGGTCGTACGAGCAGTACTTC.

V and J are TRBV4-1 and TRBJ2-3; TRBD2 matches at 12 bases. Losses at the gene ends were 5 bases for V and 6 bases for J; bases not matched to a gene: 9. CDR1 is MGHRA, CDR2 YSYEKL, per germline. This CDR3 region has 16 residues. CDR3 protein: CASSSQGLAGYDTQYF. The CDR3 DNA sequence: TGCGCCAGCAGCAGCCAAGGACTAGCGGGATATGATACGCAGTATTTT.

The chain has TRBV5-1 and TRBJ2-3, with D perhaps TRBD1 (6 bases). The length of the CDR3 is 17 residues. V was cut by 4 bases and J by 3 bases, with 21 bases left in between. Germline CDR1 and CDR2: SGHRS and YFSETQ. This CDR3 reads CASSAAPGRGVTDTQYF. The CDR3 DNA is TGCGCCAGCAGCGCCGCCCCCGGCAGGGGAGTAACAGATACGCAGTATTTT.

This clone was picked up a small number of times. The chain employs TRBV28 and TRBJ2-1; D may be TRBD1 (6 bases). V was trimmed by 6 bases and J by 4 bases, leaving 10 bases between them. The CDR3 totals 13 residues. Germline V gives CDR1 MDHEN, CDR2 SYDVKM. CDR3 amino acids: CASSPGQYNEQFF. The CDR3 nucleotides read TGTGCCAGCAGCCCAGGACAGTACAATGAGCAGTTCTTC.

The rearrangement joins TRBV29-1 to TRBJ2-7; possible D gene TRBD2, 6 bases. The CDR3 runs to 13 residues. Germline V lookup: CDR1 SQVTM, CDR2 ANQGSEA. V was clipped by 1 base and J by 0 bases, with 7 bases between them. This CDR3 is CSVEAGSSYEQYF. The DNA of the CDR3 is TGCAGCGTTGAAGCCGGGAGCTCCTACGAGCAGTACTTC.

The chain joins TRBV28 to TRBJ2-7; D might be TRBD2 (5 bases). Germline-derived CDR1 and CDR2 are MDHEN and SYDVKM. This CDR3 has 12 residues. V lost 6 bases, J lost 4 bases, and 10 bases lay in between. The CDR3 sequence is CASRTGSYEQYF. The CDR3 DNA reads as TGTGCCAGCAGAACGGGAAGTTACGAGCAGTACTTC.